The T cell receptor (beta chain) described here comes from a study of T cell responses to AZD1222 COVID-19 vaccine. Study results and caveats: Distributed over spike, vaccine-associated CD4 TCRs predominated at 160-218 and 743-854.

The CDR3 runs 12 residues. V trimming: 4 bases; J trimming: 8 bases; junction bases outside the gene matches: 1. Looked up from germline, CDR1 is SGHDN and CDR2 is FVKESK. Concerning this clone: Antigen specificity is unknown.

Recipients boosted at about 4 weeks or about 12 weeks are pooled. Sequenced by immunoSEQ multiplex PCR; TCRdb stores in-frame clones only, minus some. The sample consists of over 150,000 clones, 85% to 95% of them appearing once. Sequenced here: peripheral blood, sampled 28 days after the second AZD1222 dose. This clonotype was obtained from an adult who received the AZD1222 COVID-19 vaccine. The chain joins TRBV14 to TRBJ1-2; 10 bases line up with TRBD1. The CDR3 protein is CASSPDRGGYTF. CDR3 nucleotides: TGTGCCAGCAGCCCGGACAGGGGGGGCTACACCTTC.